This TCR beta chain was documented in a study of cytomegalovirus exposure and HLA in healthy donors. The CDR3 contains 13 residues. Germline values: CDR1 MNHNY, CDR2 SVGAGI (reference sequence). Trimming took off 6 bases at V and 9 bases at J, with 15 bases between the two ends. Study results and limitations: Previously analyzed data showed that most TCR beta V segments were productive at a frequency of about 90% or about 30%. Exclusion as indistinguishable affected some V segments, including TRBV6-2 and TRBV6-3.

Comments on this clone: Its target is unknown.

Both 60 Vbeta primers and 13 Jbeta primers went into the PCR. Measured with immunoSEQ multiplex PCR; TCRdb has only the in-frame clones, and not every one. The sample lists around 190,000 clones; about 78% were seen once. The sequenced sample was PBMCs. This clonotype was obtained from a man aged 60 to 75 in good health and CMV-seronegative. The rearrangement uses TRBV6-6 and TRBJ2-1, with D perhaps TRBD2 (5 bases). The CDR3 DNA reads TGTGCCAGCAGGAGGACTGGAAGGAGTGAGCAGTTCTTC. It is translated as CASRRTGRSEQFF.